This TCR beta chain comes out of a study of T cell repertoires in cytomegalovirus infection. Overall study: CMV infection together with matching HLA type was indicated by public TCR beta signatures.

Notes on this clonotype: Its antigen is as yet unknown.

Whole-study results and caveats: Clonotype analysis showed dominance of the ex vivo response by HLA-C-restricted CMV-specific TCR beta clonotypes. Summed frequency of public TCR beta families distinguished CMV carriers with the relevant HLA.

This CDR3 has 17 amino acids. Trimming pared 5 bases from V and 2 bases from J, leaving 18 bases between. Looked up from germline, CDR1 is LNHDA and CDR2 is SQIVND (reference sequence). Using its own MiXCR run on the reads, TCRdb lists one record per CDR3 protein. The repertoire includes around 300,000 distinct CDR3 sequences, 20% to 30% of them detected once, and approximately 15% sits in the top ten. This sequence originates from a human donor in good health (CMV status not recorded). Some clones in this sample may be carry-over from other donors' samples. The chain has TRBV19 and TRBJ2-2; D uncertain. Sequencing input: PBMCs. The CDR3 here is CASSSRPLGINTGELFF. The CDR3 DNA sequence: TGTGCCAGTAGTTCCCGCCCGCTTGGCATCAACACCGGGGAGCTGTTTTTT. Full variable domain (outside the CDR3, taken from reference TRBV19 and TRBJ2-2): DGGITQSPKYLFRKEGQNVTLSCEQNLNHDAMYWYRQDPGQGLRLIYYSQIVNDFQKGDIAEGYSVSREKKESFPLTVTSAQKNPTAFYLCASSSRPLGINTGELFFGEGSRLTVL.